This record looks at one TCR beta chain sequence and its context. The antigen is unknown. This record comes from a study of siplizumab effects on memory and regulatory T cells. Study results and caveats: In unstimulated cells, naive T cells appeared more diverse than memory T cells and seemed major alloresponse contributors.

Some clones are missing from TCRdb's copy, which holds only in-frame ones; the method was immunoSEQ multiplex PCR. The repertoire has approximately 68,000 clones, around 90% of them found once; the top ten carry approximately 29%. The CDR3 consists of 17 residues. Germline V gene data show CDR1 as LGHNA and CDR2 as YNFKEQ. With 0 bases removed from V and 7 bases from J, the gap between germline ends came to 19 bases. This receptor was obtained from a human donor in good health. The chain recombines TRBV4-2 with TRBJ2-1; perhaps D is TRBD1 or TRBD2 (5 bases each). Sequences were obtained from CD8+ T cells sorted from blood. DNA for the CDR3: TGTGCCAGCAGCCAAGAGGTATACCCCATGGGGACGAATGAGCAGTTCTTC. Translated, it gives CASSQEVYPMGTNEQFF.